This T cell receptor beta chain was captured by sequencing in a study of PD-L1 blockade in urothelial cancer. The overall study: Blood was evaluated 3 weeks (second dose) and 6 weeks after therapy began.

General study findings and limits: Where pretreatment blood TCR clonality fell below the median, better survival was predicted.

Data came from immunoSEQ multiplex PCR; TCRdb stores just in-frame clones and leaves some out. The table shows about 120,000 clones, with approximately 89% occurring only once. Time point specified: peripheral blood 6 weeks after treatment start. This clone was seen a handful of times. Its target is unknown. This sequence originates from a man aged 55-75 years with urothelial cancer. The source material was PBMCs, sampled around atezolizumab (anti-PD-L1) treatment.

CDR3 bases: TGTGCCAGCAGGATGTCAGGGACAGGGGGCGTGAAGAGCTATGGCTACACCTTC. It codes for CASRMSGTGGVKSYGYTF. The V gene is TRBV25-1, the J gene TRBJ1-2, with 12 nucleotides matching TRBD1. The CDR3 loop spans 18 amino acids. The J segment lost 4 bases and the V segment lost 6 bases, leaving 15 bases of the junction unmatched. Germline V CDR1 and CDR2: MGHDK, SYGVNS.